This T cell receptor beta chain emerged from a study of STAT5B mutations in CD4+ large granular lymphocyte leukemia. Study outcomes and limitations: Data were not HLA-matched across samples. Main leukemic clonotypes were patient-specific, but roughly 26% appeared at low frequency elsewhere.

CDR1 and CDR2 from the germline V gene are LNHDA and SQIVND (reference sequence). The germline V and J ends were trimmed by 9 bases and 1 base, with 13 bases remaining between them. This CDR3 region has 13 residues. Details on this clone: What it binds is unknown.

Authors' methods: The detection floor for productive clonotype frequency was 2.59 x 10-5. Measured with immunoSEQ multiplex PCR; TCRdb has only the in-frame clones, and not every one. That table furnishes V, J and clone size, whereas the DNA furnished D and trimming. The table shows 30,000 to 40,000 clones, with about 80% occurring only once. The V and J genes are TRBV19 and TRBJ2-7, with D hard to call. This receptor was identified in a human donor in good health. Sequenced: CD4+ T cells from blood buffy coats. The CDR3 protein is CASALGTSYEQYF. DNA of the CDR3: TGTGCCAGCGCTCTTGGAACATCCTACGAGCAGTACTTC.